The following is a T cell receptor (beta chain) sequence with its context. Its antigen is not known. The data were taken from a study of STAT5B mutations in CD4+ large granular lymphocyte leukemia. The study's findings and limits: No patients shared main leukemic clonotypes, though roughly 25% appeared at low frequency elsewhere.

The length of the CDR3 is 16 residues. J was trimmed by 0 bases and V by 4 bases; bases with no gene match: 5. CDR1 SGHRS and CDR2 YFSETQ come from the germline V gene. Per the study methods: Lowest detectable productive clonotype frequency was 2.59 x 10-5. Assay used: immunoSEQ multiplex PCR; TCRdb lists only in-frame clones, some missing. The D gene and trimming were derived from the DNA, and the V and J assignments and clone size from that table. The repertoire holds about 33,000 clones, with approximately 81% as singletons. Controls came from buffy coats of healthy blood donors. This receptor was taken from a human donor in good health. This chain joins TRBV5-1 and TRBJ2-1; 9 nucleotides match TRBD1. The specimen was CD4+ T cells from blood buffy coats. CDR3 DNA: TGCGCCAGCAGCCGCCTGGGACAGGGCTCCTACAATGAGCAGTTCTTC. Residues: CASSRLGQGSYNEQFF.